This T cell receptor beta chain comes out of a study of shared clonotypes between healthy human individuals. Produced via immunoSEQ multiplex PCR; TCRdb's table is partial and in-frame only. The sample lists 2 million to 2.5 million clones; under 95% were seen once. CDR1 is LGHNA, CDR2 YSLEER, per germline. This CDR3 has 16 amino acids. V shed 4 bases, J shed 5 bases, and the junction held 8 bases outside the gene matches. This TCR was sampled from a man aged 18 to 30 in good health. Some clones in this sample may be carry-over from other donors' samples. The sample comprised naive CD4+ T cells from PBMCs. Subset given: CD45RA+ positively selected. This chain connects TRBV4-3 to TRBJ2-5; 12 nucleotides align to TRBD2. The DNA of the CDR3 is TGCGCCAGCAGCCTGGCTAGCGGGAGGGGCCGGGAGACCCAGTACTTC. Its protein product is CASSLASGRGRETQYF.